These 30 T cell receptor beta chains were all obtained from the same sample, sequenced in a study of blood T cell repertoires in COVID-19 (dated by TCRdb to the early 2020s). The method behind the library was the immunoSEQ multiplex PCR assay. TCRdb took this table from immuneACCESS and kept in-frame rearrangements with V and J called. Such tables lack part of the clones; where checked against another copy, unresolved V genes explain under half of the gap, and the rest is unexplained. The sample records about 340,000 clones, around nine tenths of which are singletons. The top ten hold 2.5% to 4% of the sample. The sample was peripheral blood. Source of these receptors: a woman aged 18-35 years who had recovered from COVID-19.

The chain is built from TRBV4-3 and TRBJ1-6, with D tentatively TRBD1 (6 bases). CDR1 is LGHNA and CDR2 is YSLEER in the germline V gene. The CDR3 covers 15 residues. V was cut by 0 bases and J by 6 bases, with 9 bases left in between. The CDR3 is CASSQERTVNSPLHF. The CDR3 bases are TGCGCCAGCAGCCAAGAGCGGACAGTTAATTCACCCCTCCACTTT.

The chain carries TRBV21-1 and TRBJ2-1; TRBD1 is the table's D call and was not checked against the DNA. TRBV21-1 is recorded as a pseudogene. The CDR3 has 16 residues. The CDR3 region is CASSANGWTGIVGQFF. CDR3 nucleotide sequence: TGTGCCAGCAGCGCCAACGGGTGGACAGGGATAGTTGGGCAGTTCTTC.

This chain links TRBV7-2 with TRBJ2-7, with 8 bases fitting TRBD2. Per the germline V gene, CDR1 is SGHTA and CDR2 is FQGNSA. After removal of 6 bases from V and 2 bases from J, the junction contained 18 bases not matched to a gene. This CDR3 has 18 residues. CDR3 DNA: TGTGCCAGCAGTGATGATAGCGGGGTCCTATCCCCGACCTACGAGCAGTACGTC. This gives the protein CASSDDSGVLSPTYEQYV.

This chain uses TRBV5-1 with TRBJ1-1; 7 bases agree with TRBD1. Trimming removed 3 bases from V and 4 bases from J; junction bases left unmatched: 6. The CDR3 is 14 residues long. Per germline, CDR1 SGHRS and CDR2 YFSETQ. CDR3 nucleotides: TGCGCCAGCAGCTCCCGGGACAGCAGCACTGAAGCTTTCTTT. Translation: CASSSRDSSTEAFF. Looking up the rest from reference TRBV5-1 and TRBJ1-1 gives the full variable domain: KAGVTQTPRYLIKTRGQQVTLSCSPISGHRSVSWYQQTPGQGLQFLFEYFSETQRNKGNFPGRFSGRQFSNSRSEMNVSTLELGDSALYLCASSSRDSSTEAFFGQGTRLTVV.

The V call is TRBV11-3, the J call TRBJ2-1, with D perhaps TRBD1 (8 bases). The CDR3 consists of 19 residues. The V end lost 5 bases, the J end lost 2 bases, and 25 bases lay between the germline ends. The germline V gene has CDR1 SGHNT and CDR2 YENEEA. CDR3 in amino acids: CASSKRQGRGPSTYNEQFF. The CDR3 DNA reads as TGTGCCAGCAGCAAAAGACAGGGGAGGGGACCCTCTACCTACAATGAGCAGTTCTTC.

The CDR3 DNA follows: TGTGCCAGCAGTAGCGGGAGGGGTACCTACAATGAGCAGTTCTTC. Translated, it gives CASSSGRGTYNEQFF. This chain links TRBV5-5 with TRBJ2-1; 11 bases are shared with TRBD2. The CDR3 covers 15 residues. With V trimmed by 5 bases and J by 2 bases, 3 bases remained unmatched. Germline V CDR1 and CDR2: SGHKS, YYEKEE (reference sequence). Supplemented by reference TRBV5-5 and TRBJ2-1, the full variable domain reads DAGVTQSPTHLIKTRGQQVTLRCSPISGHKSVSWYQQVLGQGPQFIFQYYEKEERGRGNFPDRFSARQFPNYSSELNVNALLLGDSALYLCASSSGRGTYNEQFFGPGTRLTVL.

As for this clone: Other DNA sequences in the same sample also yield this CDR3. CDR3 nucleotide sequence: TGTGCCAGCAGCCCCAGCGGGAGCTCCTACAATGAGCAGTTCTTC. Encoded protein: CASSPSGSSYNEQFF. The chain combines TRBV7-8 with TRBJ2-1; 8 bases fit TRBD2. Germline assignment: CDR1 SGHVS and CDR2 FQNEAQ. The CDR3 runs to 15 residues. Losses at the gene ends were 5 bases for V and 0 bases for J; bases not matched to a gene: 3.

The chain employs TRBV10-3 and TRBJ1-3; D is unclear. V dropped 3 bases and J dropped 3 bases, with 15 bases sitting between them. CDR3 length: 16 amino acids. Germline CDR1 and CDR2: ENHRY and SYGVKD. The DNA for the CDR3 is TGTGCCATCAGTGAAAAAGTAACGGAGCTTGGAAACACCATATATTTT. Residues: CAISEKVTELGNTIYF.

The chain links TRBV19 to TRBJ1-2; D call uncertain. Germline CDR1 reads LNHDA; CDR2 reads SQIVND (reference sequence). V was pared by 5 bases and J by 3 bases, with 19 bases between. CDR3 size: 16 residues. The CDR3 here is CASSLHPSRPDYGYTF. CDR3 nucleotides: TGTGCCAGTAGTCTCCACCCATCTAGGCCAGACTATGGCTACACCTTC.

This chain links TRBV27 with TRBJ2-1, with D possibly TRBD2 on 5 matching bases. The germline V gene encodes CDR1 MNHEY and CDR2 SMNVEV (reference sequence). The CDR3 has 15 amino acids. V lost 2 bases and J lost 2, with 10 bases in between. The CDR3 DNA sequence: TGTGCCAGCAGTTTAAGGCTAGCTGCCTACAATGAGCAGTTCTTC. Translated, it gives CASSLRLAAYNEQFF.

The CDR3 region is CASSQGGLDTSTDTQYF. Written as DNA, the CDR3 is TGCGCCAGCAGCCAAGGGGGACTAGACACTAGCACAGATACGCAGTATTTT. This rearrangement joins TRBV4-3 to TRBJ2-3; 8 bases match TRBD2. The CDR3 is made up of 17 amino acids. Germline CDR1 is LGHNA and CDR2 is YSLEER. With 1 base clipped from V and 0 bases from J, the junction kept 6 bases outside the gene matches.

CDR3 protein: CASTLWGTSNTEAFF. In DNA form, the CDR3 reads TGTGCCAGTACTCTTTGGGGCACTTCAAACACTGAAGCTTTCTTT. The chain carries TRBV19 and TRBJ1-1; TRBD1 is a possible D gene (5 bases). CDR1 LNHDA and CDR2 SQIVND come from the germline V gene (reference sequence). V shed 7 bases and J shed 2 bases, with 17 bases lying between them. The CDR3 runs to 15 residues.

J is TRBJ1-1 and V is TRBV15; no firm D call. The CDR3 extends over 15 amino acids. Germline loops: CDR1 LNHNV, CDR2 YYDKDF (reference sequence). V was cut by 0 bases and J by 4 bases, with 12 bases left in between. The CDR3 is CATSRESTSATEAFF. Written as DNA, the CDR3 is TGTGCCACCAGCAGAGAGTCCACTTCTGCCACTGAAGCTTTCTTT.

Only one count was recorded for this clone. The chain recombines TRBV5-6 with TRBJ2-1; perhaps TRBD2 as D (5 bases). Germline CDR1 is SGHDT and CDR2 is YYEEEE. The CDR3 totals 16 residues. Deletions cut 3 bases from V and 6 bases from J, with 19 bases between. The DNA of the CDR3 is TGTGCCAGCAGCTCCGGGGTCGGGTCTCCTTTCAATGAGCAGTTCTTC. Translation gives CASSSGVGSPFNEQFF.

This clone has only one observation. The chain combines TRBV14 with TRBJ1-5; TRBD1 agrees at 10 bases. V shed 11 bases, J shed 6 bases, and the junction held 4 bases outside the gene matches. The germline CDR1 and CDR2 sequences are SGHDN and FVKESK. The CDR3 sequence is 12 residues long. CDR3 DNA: TGTGCCGCCGACAGGGGGCCTCAGCCCCAGCATTTT. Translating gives CAADRGPQPQHF.

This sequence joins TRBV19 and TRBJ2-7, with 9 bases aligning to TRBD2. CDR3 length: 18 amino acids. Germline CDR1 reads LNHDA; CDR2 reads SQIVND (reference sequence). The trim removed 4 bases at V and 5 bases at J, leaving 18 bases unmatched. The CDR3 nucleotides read TGTGCCAGTAGTACGCAAGGGACGCCTAGCGGGAACACGAACGAGCAGTACGTC. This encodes CASSTQGTPSGNTNEQYV.

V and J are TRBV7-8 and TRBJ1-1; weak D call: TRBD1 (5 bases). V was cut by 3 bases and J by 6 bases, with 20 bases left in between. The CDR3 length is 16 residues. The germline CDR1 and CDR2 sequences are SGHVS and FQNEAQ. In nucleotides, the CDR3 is TGTGCCAGCAGCTTCCACTTAACCACAGGTATTGCTGAAGCTTTCTTT. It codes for CASSFHLTTGIAEAFF. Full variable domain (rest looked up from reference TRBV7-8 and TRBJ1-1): GAGVSQSPRYKVAKRGQDVALRCDPISGHVSLFWYQQALGQGPEFLTYFQNEAQLDKSGLPSDRFFAERPEGSVSTLKIQRTQQEDSAVYLCASSFHLTTGIAEAFFGQGTRLTVV.

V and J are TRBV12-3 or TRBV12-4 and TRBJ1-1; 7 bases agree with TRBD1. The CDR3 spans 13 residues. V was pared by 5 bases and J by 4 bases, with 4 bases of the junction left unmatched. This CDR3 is CASSQTGTTEAFF. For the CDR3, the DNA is TGTGCCAGCAGTCAGACAGGGACCACTGAAGCTTTCTTT.

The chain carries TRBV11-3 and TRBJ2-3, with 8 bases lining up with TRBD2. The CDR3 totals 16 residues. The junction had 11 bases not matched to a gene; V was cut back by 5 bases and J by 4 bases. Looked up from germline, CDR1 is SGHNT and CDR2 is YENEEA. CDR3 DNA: TGTGCCAGCAGCGTGGCCGGGACTAGAGGGGCAGATACGCAGTATTTT. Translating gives CASSVAGTRGADTQYF.

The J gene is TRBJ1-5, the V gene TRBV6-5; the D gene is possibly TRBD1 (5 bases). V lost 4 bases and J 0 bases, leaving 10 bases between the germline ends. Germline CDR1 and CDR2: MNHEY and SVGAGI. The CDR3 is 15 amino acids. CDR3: CASSSFGGSNQPQHF. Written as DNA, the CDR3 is TGTGCCAGCAGTTCCTTCGGGGGTAGCAATCAGCCCCAGCATTTT.

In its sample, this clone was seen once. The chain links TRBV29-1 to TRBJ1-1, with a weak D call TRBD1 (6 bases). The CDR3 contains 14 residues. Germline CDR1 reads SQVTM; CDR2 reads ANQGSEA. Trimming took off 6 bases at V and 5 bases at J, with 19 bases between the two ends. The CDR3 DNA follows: TGCAGCGTGAGTGACAGGCCAGAAGGGACTGAAGCTTTCTTT. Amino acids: CSVSDRPEGTEAFF.

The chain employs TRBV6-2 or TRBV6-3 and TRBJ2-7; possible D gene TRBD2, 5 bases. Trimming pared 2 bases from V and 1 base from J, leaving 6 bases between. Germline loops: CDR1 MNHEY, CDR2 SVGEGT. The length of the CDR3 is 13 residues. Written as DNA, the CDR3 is TGTGCCAGCAGTTACCGACTATCCTACGAGCAGTACGTC. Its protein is CASSYRLSYEQYV.

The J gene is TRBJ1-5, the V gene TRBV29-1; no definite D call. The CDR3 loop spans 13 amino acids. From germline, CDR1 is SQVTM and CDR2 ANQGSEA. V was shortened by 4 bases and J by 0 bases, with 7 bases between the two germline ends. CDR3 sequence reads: CSVARSSNQPQHF. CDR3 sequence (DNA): TGCAGCGTTGCCAGGTCTAGCAATCAGCCCCAGCATTTT.

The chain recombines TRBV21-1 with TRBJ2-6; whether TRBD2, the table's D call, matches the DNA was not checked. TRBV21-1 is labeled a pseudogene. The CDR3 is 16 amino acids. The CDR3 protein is CASSKSGTVGANVLTF. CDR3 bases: TGTGCCAGCAGCAAATCGGGGACTGTGGGGGCCAACGTCCTGACTTTC.

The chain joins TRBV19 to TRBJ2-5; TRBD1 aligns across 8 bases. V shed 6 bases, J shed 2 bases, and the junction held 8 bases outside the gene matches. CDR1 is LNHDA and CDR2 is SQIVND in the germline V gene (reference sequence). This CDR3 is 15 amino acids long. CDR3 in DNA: TGTGCCAGTAGCCGGAAGACAGGGGCTCAAGAGACCCAGTACTTC. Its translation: CASSRKTGAQETQYF.

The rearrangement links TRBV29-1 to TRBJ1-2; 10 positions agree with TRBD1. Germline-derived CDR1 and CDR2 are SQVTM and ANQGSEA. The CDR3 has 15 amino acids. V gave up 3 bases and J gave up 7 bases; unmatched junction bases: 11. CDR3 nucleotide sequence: TGCAGCGTTGATCCTGGGACAGGGGCGATTGGTGGCTACACCTTC. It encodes CSVDPGTGAIGGYTF.

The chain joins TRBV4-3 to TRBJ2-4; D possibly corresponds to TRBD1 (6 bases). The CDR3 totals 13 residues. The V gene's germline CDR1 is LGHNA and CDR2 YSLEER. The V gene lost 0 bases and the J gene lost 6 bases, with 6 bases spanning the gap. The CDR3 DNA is TGCGCCAGCAGCCAAGAACAGGGAAACATTCAGTACTTC. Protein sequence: CASSQEQGNIQYF.

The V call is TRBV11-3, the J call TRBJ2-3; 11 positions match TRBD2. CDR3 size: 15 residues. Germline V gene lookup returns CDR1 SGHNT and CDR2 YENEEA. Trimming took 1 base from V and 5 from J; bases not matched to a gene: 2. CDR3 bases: TGTGCCAGCAGCTTAGTCCTAGCGGGAGGAGATACGCAGTATTTT. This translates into CASSLVLAGGDTQYF.

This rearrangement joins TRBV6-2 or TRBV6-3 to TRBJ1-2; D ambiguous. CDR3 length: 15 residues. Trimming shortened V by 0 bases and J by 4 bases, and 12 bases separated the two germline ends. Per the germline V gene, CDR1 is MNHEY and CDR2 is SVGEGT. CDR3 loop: CASSYSSTFVYGYTF. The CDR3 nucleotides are TGTGCCAGCAGTTACTCATCGACTTTCGTCTATGGCTACACCTTC.

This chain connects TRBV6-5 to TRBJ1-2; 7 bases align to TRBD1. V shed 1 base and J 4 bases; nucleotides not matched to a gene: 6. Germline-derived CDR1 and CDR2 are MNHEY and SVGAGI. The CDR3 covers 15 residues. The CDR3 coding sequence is TGTGCCAGCAGTTACTACGACAGGGCGGCCTATGGCTACACCTTC. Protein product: CASSYYDRAAYGYTF.